Shown below are 24 T cell receptor beta chains from a single sample sequenced in a study of T cell repertoires in cytomegalovirus infection. Each CDR3 protein is one row after TCRdb ran MiXCR on the reads. In the table there are approximately 910,000 distinct CDR3 sequences, around 30% of which are singletons. The antigens for these receptors are not known. The specimen was cultured CD8+ T cells from PBMCs, collected from culture after CMV antigen stimulation. The receptors derive from a human donor in good health (CMV status not recorded). Some clones in this sample may be carry-over from other donors' samples.

The V call is TRBV9, the J call TRBJ1-2; a possible D gene is TRBD1 (6 bases). Per the germline V gene, CDR1 is SGDLS and CDR2 is YYNGEE. V lost 0 bases, J lost 4 bases, and 16 bases lay in between. This CDR3 contains 16 residues. Here the CDR3 reads CASSVASAGAGYGYTF. The CDR3 DNA reads as TGTGCCAGCAGCGTAGCTTCGGCAGGGGCTGGCTATGGCTACACCTTC.

Only a few counts were recorded for this clonotype. The J gene is TRBJ2-6, the V gene TRBV12-3 or TRBV12-4; no clear D. V was clipped by 7 bases and J by 7 bases, with 14 bases between them. The CDR3 extends over 14 amino acids. CDR3 coding DNA: TGTGCCAGCACGTCGGTTCAAGGAGCCAACGTCCTGACTTTC. The encoded protein is CASTSVQGANVLTF.

In regard to this clonotype: This may stem from a read error, because a much larger clone lies one nucleotide away. The J gene is TRBJ2-1, the V gene TRBV7-8; D could derive from TRBD1 or TRBD2 (5 bases each). The CDR3 is made up of 14 amino acids. The germline V gene has CDR1 SGHVS and CDR2 FQNEAQ. Trimming removed 6 bases from V and 2 bases from J, with 11 bases in between. The CDR3 nucleotides are TGTGCCAGCAGATCGGGGCTCGCCTACAATGAGCAGTTCTTC. Its protein product is CASRSGLAYNEQFF.

This clonotype was detected a few times. The chain is built from TRBV6-2 or TRBV6-3 and TRBJ2-7; TRBD1 agrees at 7 bases. The CDR3 has 15 amino acids. The V segment lost 4 bases and the J segment 0 bases; nucleotides outside the gene matches: 6. Germline lookup yields CDR1 MNHEY and CDR2 SVGEGT. CDR3 loop: CASSFPGQSSYEQYV. DNA of the CDR3: TGTGCCAGCAGTTTTCCGGGACAGAGCTCCTACGAGCAGTACGTC.

The V gene is TRBV20-1, the J gene TRBJ2-5; D remains unclear. Germline V CDR1 and CDR2: DFQATT, SNEGSKA (reference sequence). Deletions cut 3 bases from V and 0 bases from J, with 8 bases between. The CDR3 is made up of 13 amino acids. CDR3 bases: TGCAGTGCTAGGCTCAAGTACCAAGAGACCCAGTACTTC. The encoded protein is CSARLKYQETQYF.

The chain couples TRBV7-9 to TRBJ1-2, with 8 bases aligning to TRBD1. This CDR3 comprises 18 residues. The ends lost 5 bases at V and 3 bases at J; junction bases unmatched: 17. CDR1 SEHNR and CDR2 FQNEAQ come from the germline V gene (reference sequence). The CDR3 nucleotides are TGTGCCAGCAGCGACGCCGGGACAGGCCCCGGGGGCTACTATGGCTACACCTTC. As protein: CASSDAGTGPGGYYGYTF. Full variable domain (outside the CDR3, taken from reference TRBV7-9 and TRBJ1-2): DTGVSQNPRHKITKRGQNVTFRCDPISEHNRLYWYRQTLGQGPEFLTYFQNEAQLEKSRLLSDRFSAERPKGSFSTLEIQRTEQGDSAMYLCASSDAGTGPGGYYGYTFGSGTRLTVV.

The V call is TRBV7-8, the J call TRBJ1-1; D remains unclear. Germline V gene lookup returns CDR1 SGHVS and CDR2 FQNEAQ. This CDR3 comprises 18 residues. Deletions cut 5 bases from V and 4 bases from J, with 26 bases between. CDR3 in amino acids: CASSPNADGFMLGTEAFF. The CDR3, as DNA: TGTGCCAGCAGCCCTAACGCAGACGGTTTCATGTTAGGCACTGAAGCTTTCTTT.

J is TRBJ2-1 and V is TRBV4-1; D assignment may be TRBD1 or TRBD2 (5 bases each). CDR3 length: 18 amino acids. V gave up 1 base and J gave up 5 bases, with 21 bases separating them. Germline-derived CDR1 and CDR2 are MGHRA and YSYEKL. The CDR3 protein is CASSQGGVGRNFNNEQFF. CDR3 in DNA: TGCGCCAGCAGCCAAGGAGGGGTTGGGCGTAACTTTAACAATGAGCAGTTCTTC.

To note about this clonotype: This clone may be a read error of a much larger clone one base away. V gene TRBV7-8 combines with J gene TRBJ2-3; D may be TRBD1 (7 bases). This CDR3 has 14 residues. V was clipped by 5 bases and J by 6 bases, with 15 bases between them. The germline gives CDR1 SGHVS, CDR2 FQNEAQ. The CDR3 sequence is CASSIGGGWDTQYF. DNA of the CDR3: TGTGCCAGCAGCATCGGAGGGGGCTGGGATACGCAGTATTTT.

This clonotype was seen only a few times. This chain uses TRBV7-2 with TRBJ2-1; weak D call: TRBD1 (5 bases). This CDR3 is built from 15 residues. CDR1 and CDR2 from the germline V gene are SGHTA and FQGNSA. Trimming shortened V by 1 base and J by 7 bases, and 14 bases separated the two germline ends. The CDR3 DNA sequence: TGTGCCAGCAGCTTAGGGATCAGGGCTGGGAATGAGCAGTTCTTC. Its protein product is CASSLGIRAGNEQFF.

The chain has TRBV27 and TRBJ1-2, with D maybe TRBD1 (5 bases). CDR3 length equals 15 residues. V lost 0 bases and J 4 bases, leaving 12 bases between the germline ends. The germline CDR1 and CDR2 sequences are MNHEY and SMNVEV (reference sequence). CDR3 coding DNA: TGTGCCAGCAGTTTATCGGGGCAGGGAACCTATGGCTACACCTTC. This sequence encodes CASSLSGQGTYGYTF.

The rearrangement links TRBV19 to TRBJ1-1; D not resolved. V shed 4 bases and J shed 10 bases, with 13 bases lying between them. The CDR3 has 12 amino acids. Germline V gives CDR1 LNHDA, CDR2 SQIVND (reference sequence). The CDR3 is CASSTSGEGAFF. The CDR3 nucleotides read TGTGCCAGTAGTACCTCGGGAGAAGGAGCTTTCTTT.

A few counts support this clonotype. The gene calls are TRBV7-8 and TRBJ2-5, with D possibly matching TRBD1 (6 bases). CDR3 length equals 11 residues. Germline CDR1 reads SGHVS; CDR2 reads FQNEAQ. V was cut by 3 bases and J by 8 bases, with 7 bases left in between. CDR3 sequence (DNA): TGTGCCAGCAGCTTGGGGGCCACCCAGTACTTC. Its translation is CASSLGATQYF.

The sample holds a few counts of this clonotype. V gene TRBV2 combines with J gene TRBJ2-2, with no clear D. Germline V gene data show CDR1 as SNHLY and CDR2 as FYNNEI. The CDR3 has 12 residues. V dropped 3 bases and J dropped 7 bases, with 6 bases sitting between them. The CDR3, as DNA: TGTGCCAGCAGTGATAGAGGCGGGGAGCTGTTTTTT. Protein product: CASSDRGGELFF.

This clonotype was seen more than once but under ten times. This rearrangement joins TRBV7-9 to TRBJ2-1, with a possible D match to TRBD2 (5 bases). Germline V gene sequence: CDR1 SEHNR, CDR2 FQNEAQ (reference sequence). The CDR3 has 18 amino acids. Deletions cut 7 bases from V and 3 bases from J, with 25 bases between. CDR3 DNA: TGTGCCAGCACCGGAGGATTCCTTAGCCCCGGAATCTACAATGAGCAGTTCTTC. This gives the protein CASTGGFLSPGIYNEQFF.

This clonotype was seen once. The gene calls are TRBV3-1 and TRBJ2-1; 10 nucleotides align to TRBD2. The trim removed 0 bases at V and 8 bases at J, leaving 4 bases unmatched. This CDR3 comprises 15 residues. Per the germline V gene, CDR1 is LGHDT and CDR2 is YNNKEL (reference sequence). CDR3 loop: CASSQEAGGFDEQFF. CDR3 bases: TGTGCCAGCAGCCAAGAAGCGGGGGGGTTCGATGAGCAGTTCTTC.

V gene TRBV19 combines with J gene TRBJ2-1; the match to TRBD2 covers 12 bases. The CDR3 runs to 17 residues. The V and J ends lost 3 bases and 3 bases, in that order; junction bases with no gene match: 6. From germline, CDR1 is LNHDA and CDR2 SQIVND (reference sequence). The CDR3 reads CASSISSGGGYYNEQFF. The CDR3 DNA reads TGTGCCAGTAGTATCTCTAGCGGGGGGGGGTACTACAATGAGCAGTTCTTC.

This clonotype has just a few counts. The V call is TRBV29-1, the J call TRBJ2-7; D unresolved. Between the trimmed V and J ends, which lost 3 bases and 0 bases, there was a span of 9 bases. This CDR3 spans 13 amino acids. The germline V gene encodes CDR1 SQVTM and CDR2 ANQGSEA. Written as DNA, the CDR3 is TGCAGCGTTGATGGCGGTAGCTCCTACGAGCAGTACTTC. It yields the protein CSVDGGSSYEQYF.

This chain links TRBV20-1 with TRBJ1-3; D gene ambiguous. Germline CDR1 reads DFQATT; CDR2 reads SNEGSKA (reference sequence). V was shortened by 6 bases and J by 4 bases, with 7 bases between the two germline ends. The CDR3 length is 11 residues. CDR3 nucleotide sequence: TGCAGTGCAAGGCTAGGAAACACCATATATTTT. Translated: CSARLGNTIYF.

The chain recombines TRBV10-2 with TRBJ1-5, with D possibly matching TRBD1 (6 bases). The CDR3 consists of 15 residues. Trimming stripped 3 bases from V and 2 bases from J, with 11 bases between. Germline V gives CDR1 WSHSY, CDR2 SAAADI. The CDR3 reads CASSDGGYGNQPQHF. Here the CDR3 DNA reads TGCGCCAGCAGTGATGGGGGCTATGGCAATCAGCCCCAGCATTTT.

J is TRBJ1-1 and V is TRBV29-1; D is perhaps TRBD1 (6 bases). V was trimmed by 5 bases and J by 4 bases, leaving 11 bases between them. CDR1 is SQVTM, CDR2 ANQGSEA, per germline. This CDR3 region has 12 residues. The CDR3 DNA sequence: TGCAGCGTTTACAGGGAAACCACTGAAGCTTTCTTT. The encoded protein is CSVYRETTEAFF.

This clonotype was counted only a few times. The chain employs TRBV11-2 and TRBJ2-1; a possible D gene is TRBD2 (6 bases). CDR1 and CDR2 (germline): SGHAT, FQNNGV. The CDR3 consists of 22 residues. V lost 2 bases to trimming and J lost 0 bases, with 29 bases between them. The DNA for the CDR3 is TGTGCCAGCAGCTTAAACCTACTCAAGGCGGGCGCTCGAGCGGGCTCCTACAATGAGCAGTTCTTC. Translated: CASSLNLLKAGARAGSYNEQFF.

The rearrangement links TRBV4-1 to TRBJ2-5; 8 bases align to TRBD1. Germline CDR1 and CDR2: MGHRA and YSYEKL. The CDR3 spans 14 residues. V gave up 4 bases and J gave up 5 bases; unmatched junction bases: 6. The CDR3 bases are TGCGCCAGCAGCCCTTGGACAGGGACCGAGACCCAGTACTTC. Protein: CASSPWTGTETQYF.

The chain couples TRBV27 to TRBJ2-6; D is unclear. Germline V lookup: CDR1 MNHEY, CDR2 SMNVEV (reference sequence). The CDR3 length is 15 residues. The V end was cut by 0 bases, the J end by 0 bases, with 3 bases between. In nucleotides, the CDR3 is TGTGCCAGCAGTTTATCACGCTCTGGGGCCAACGTCCTGACTTTC. The encoded protein is CASSLSRSGANVLTF.